The T cell receptor (beta chain) under discussion was sequenced for a study of molecular identifiers for immune sequencing clone quantification. Across the study: Split five ways in replicates, RNA from around 20,000 or 99,000 naive CD8 cells had four portions sequenced.

General study results and limits: Clones above 20 RNA copies held over 97% of effector molecules, under 1% in naive cells.

For naive CD8 T cells, sorting used the CD8+CD4-CCR7+CD45RA+ phenotype. Previously described methods and listed TCR primers produced bulk TCR libraries. MiXCR was run by TCRdb on the PCR reads, yielding one entry per CDR3 protein. This sample has some 590,000 distinct CDR3 sequences, with approximately 24% found just once. Remarks on this clonotype: Its cognate antigen is unknown.

Material for sequencing was naive CD8+ T cells from blood, with Jurkat cell RNA spiked in. Subset indicated: FACS-sorted CD8+CD4-CCR7+CD45RA+ naive T cells. The sequence derives from a human donor in good health. Some libraries in this study had Jurkat cell RNA spiked in.

CDR3: CASSPMRGTEAFF. CDR3 sequence (DNA): TGCGCCAGCAGCCCGATGAGGGGCACTGAAGCTTTCTTT. V usage is TRBV4-3 and J usage is TRBJ1-1; D is possibly TRBD1 (5 bases). The CDR3 length is 13 residues. Germline loops: CDR1 LGHNA, CDR2 YSLEER. Trimming pared 4 bases from V and 4 bases from J, leaving 10 bases between.